This TCR beta chain came from a study of blood T cell repertoires in COVID-19. Generated by immunoSEQ multiplex PCR, the TCRdb table keeps only in-frame clones and is missing some. Of around 200,000 clones in the sample, 85% were seen once. V shed 3 bases and J 0 bases; nucleotides not matched to a gene: 7. Germline CDR1 SGHTA, CDR2 FQGNSA. The CDR3 runs 17 residues. The clonotype originates from a man aged 35 to 55 who had recovered from COVID-19. The chain is built from TRBV7-2 and TRBJ2-7; 11 bases are a match to TRBD2. The sample taken for sequencing was PBMCs or T cells enriched from blood (not recorded which). In DNA, the CDR3 is TGTGCCAGCAGCTTTACGGGACTAGCGGTTATCTCCTACGAGCAGTACTTC. Translation gives CASSFTGLAVISYEQYF.